One T cell receptor (beta chain) is described in this entry. This clonotype was counted ten times or more. Its antigen remains unidentified. Per-base qualities were not stored, and no clone one base away is much larger. This sample was taken from a study of regulatory T cells in long-lasting Graves disease (dated by TCRdb to the early 2020s). Regarding the complete study: Patients with newly diagnosed Graves' disease had been on antithyroid drugs for under 3 months. Peripheral blood TCR sequencing and RNA sequencing compared persistent Graves' disease patients with newly diagnosed Graves' disease patients. The study took place in China and was registered as a clinical trial. A total of roughly 35 samples underwent TCR sequencing: roughly 13 from persistent and around 20 from newly diagnosed Graves' disease patients. The paper as a whole reports these results and caveats: As a limitation, the authors acknowledged that the small sample size may reduce accuracy. Only the TCR beta chain was sequenced and analyzed. Only peripheral blood was studied, because thyroid tissue, the primary lesion, was inaccessible. Persistent patients shared more public clonotypes among themselves (around 2,700) than newly diagnosed patients did (roughly 920). Lower TCR Shannon entropy and fewer highly expanded clones were observed in persistent Graves' disease patients than in newly diagnosed patients, which suggested clonal expansion. Preferential use of TRBV28, TRBJ1-2 and TRBJ2-5 was observed in persistent disease, whereas TRBV20-1 and TRBJ2-1 were favored in newly diagnosed disease.

Library generation was performed with multiplex PCR. The sample was run on an Illumina HiSeq 4000. iRepertoire HTBI primers and Arm-PCR amplification of CDR3 regions were used to construct TCR beta libraries. Before sequencing, the PCR products underwent gel purification. Per the source publication's procedure: Gene usage analysis of CDR3 amino acid clonotypes used the 50 to 70 TRBV and about 15 TRBJ segments found across samples. Filtered high-quality paired reads were merged into contigs using COPE and FqMerger. BLAST was used to align contigs to IMGT TRBV, TRBD and TRBJ reference genes, with CDR3 defined following IMGT. Any clonotype with a frequency above 0.1% was counted as a highly expanded clone. Shannon entropy was used to measure repertoire diversity, and the Gini coefficient was used to measure V-J evenness. Clonotypes shared by more than one individual were considered public. TCRdb trimmed the raw reads at Q25, called clones with MiXCR and kept productive beta chains. Rows with a matching CDR3 protein are joined into one entry that keeps the most common DNA and genes. These V and J calls originate from TCRdb's pipeline instead of the authors' own analysis. This sample lists approximately 470,000 distinct CDR3 sequences; 15% to 20% were detected once. The ten most abundant clones make up 9% to 15% of the sample.

CDR1 and CDR2, looked up from the germline V gene, are MDHEN and SYDVKM. Trimming costs V 6 bases and J 0 bases, and their ends lie 14 bases apart. Counted from cysteine to phenylalanine, this CDR3 has 15 amino acids. The sequence is cut down to CDR3 DNA, 45 bases in frame from base 1. The time point label of this sample denotes: newly diagnosed GD, antithyroid drugs for less than 3 months. RNA was extracted from PBMCs in TRIzol for both TCR sequencing and RNA sequencing. The diagnosis of Graves' disease followed American Thyroid Association guidelines. Recruitment of patients was carried out at an endocrinology department in Xi'an, China. Each patient gave 8.5 to 9.5 milliliters of peripheral blood, collected in an EDTA anticoagulant tube. Ficoll Paque Plus density gradient separation was used to isolate PBMCs, and no additional T cell sorting was done. An Agilent 2100 Bioanalyzer and agarose gel were used to check RNA quality, and a NanoDrop 2000 was used to measure RNA concentration.

These data were likewise used in another study, on T cells in Graves' hyperthyroidism and ophthalmopathy. As that second paper reports: Graves' hyperthyroidism was defined as stable when no progression to ophthalmopathy occurred over 18 months of follow-up. Hyperthyroidism patients were newly diagnosed, with disease duration under 2 months, and aged 18 to 65 years. Exclusion was applied to patients with uncontrolled infections, other autoimmune diseases, pregnancy or lactation. Diagnoses relied on clinical symptoms, serum thyroxine and TRAb, thyroid ultrasound and orbital computed tomography. The first round of RT-PCR for the TCR CDR3 was performed with the HTBI primer set and the Qiagen OneStep RT-PCR kit. Most expanded thyroid clonotypes (frequency above 0.001) were also found in blood, which suggests that blood repertoires may mirror thyroid immune responses. Ophthalmopathy was separated from stable hyperthyroidism by a 13 V-J signature model, with approximately 85% sensitivity and about 84% specificity obtained in cross-validation and 80%/75% obtained in testing. In validation, the model predicted progression to ophthalmopathy with approximately 70% sensitivity and 72% to 85% specificity, a median of 6.5 months before onset. To identify distinguishing TCR V-J signatures, a discovery cohort of some 99 patients was used, comprising 40 to 45 with Graves' ophthalmopathy and 55 to 65 with stable Graves' hyperthyroidism. Prospective prediction of ophthalmopathy was tested in an independent validation cohort of 18 to 20 hyperthyroidism patients and 17 patients who later progressed to ophthalmopathy. The approximately 100 discovery patients were divided at random into training and test sets in a 7:3 ratio. Thyroid tissue and blood T-cell repertoires from roughly 6 Graves' hyperthyroidism patients were also compared in the study. After blood sampling, hyperthyroidism patients were treated with methimazole at a starting dose of 30 mg daily, and ophthalmopathy patients were treated with high-dose intravenous methylprednisolone. A second multiplex PCR round built the libraries, followed by size selection and purification. Libraries were sequenced paired-end with 100 bp reads on an Illumina HiSeq2000. SOAPnuke was used to process the raw data, with reads discarded if the reads contained adapters or uncalled bases, had a mean Phred below 15, or lacked an exact constant-primer or identifier match. COPE v1.2.5 was used to merge the high-quality paired reads, and each unique nucleotide sequence was defined as a clonotype. Clonotypes were aligned to IMGT TRBV, TRBD and TRBJ reference segments using MiTCR v1.1. The analysis was restricted to V-J combinations with a frequency above 0.0001, which together covered approximately 99% of the repertoires. The TCS score was defined as the ratio of F50 (clonal expansion) to E x V (chaos), calculated using BLOSUM62-based TCRdist between CDR3 peptides within each V-J. Welch's t-statistics and random forest reduced 500 to 550 V-J features to some 14, which were used in a naive Bayes classifier (R e1071). No statistical method was used to set the sample size in advance, and investigators knew the group allocation. The paper reports TCR Vbeta CDR3 sequencing of some 140 peripheral blood samples: under 45 ophthalmopathy, around 80 hyperthyroidism and about 17 progressor patients.

Recombination linked TRBV28 to TRBJ1-1; perhaps TRBD1 is the D gene, with 6 bases matching. The material was peripheral blood mononuclear cells (PBMCs), obtained at new diagnosis, from a patient treated with antithyroid drugs. This sequence originates from a man aged 35 to 55 with Graves disease. Donor details come from another sample of the same person, matched by shared clones. The CDR3: CASRPGQFMNTEAFF. The nucleotides read TGTGCCAGCAGACCCGGACAGTTTATGAACACTGAAGCTTTCTTT.